A selection of T cell receptor beta chains follows, all from one sample in a study of shared clonotypes between healthy human individuals. Repertoires were generated with immunoSEQ multiplex PCR, while TCRdb's copy carries only in-frame clones and drops some. The sample holds a few million clones; around 92% are singletons and the top ten take around 0.38%. The sequenced sample consisted of naive CD4+ T cells from PBMCs. These receptors came from a man aged 18 to 29 in good health. Some clones in this sample may be carry-over from other donors' samples. Each CDR3 is given with its conserved first and last residue. D genes are given only for firm matches. The size field is filled for only some rows; it gives once, few, many or a size class.

abundance	d_gene	v_gene	j_gene	CDR3aa	CDR3nt
.	TRBD2	TRBV5-4	TRBJ2-1	CASSLAAGTRAYNEQFF	TGTGCCAGCAGCTTAGCCGCGGGGACTAGGGCCTACAATGAGCAGTTCTTC
.	.	TRBV9	TRBJ1-3	CASSALPGIRNTIYF	TGTGCCAGCAGCGCCCTGCCAGGGATCCGGAACACCATATATTTT
.	TRBD1	TRBV7-6	TRBJ2-7	CASSLGTGVGEQYF	TGTGCCAGCAGCTTAGGGACAGGGGTGGGTGAGCAGTACTTC
.	TRBD1	TRBV28	TRBJ1-5	CASSSTGGRNQPQHF	TGTGCCAGCAGTTCGACAGGGGGCAGGAATCAGCCCCAGCATTTT
few	.	TRBV28	TRBJ1-1	CASSSGMNTEAFF	TGTGCCAGCAGTAGCGGAATGAACACTGAAGCTTTCTTT
.	TRBD1	TRBV6-5	TRBJ2-7	CASSYLSGQAEQYF	TGTGCCAGCAGTTATCTCTCCGGACAGGCTGAGCAGTACTTC
.	.	TRBV5-5	TRBJ2-2	CASSSPTGEYPGELFF	TGTGCCAGCAGCTCTCCGACAGGAGAATACCCCGGGGAGCTGTTTTTT
.	.	TRBV28	TRBJ1-5	CANSRTAYSNQPQHF	TGTGCCAACTCCCGTACAGCTTATAGCAATCAGCCCCAGCATTTT
.	.	TRBV11-2	TRBJ2-3	CASSFRAPADTQYF	TGTGCCAGCAGCTTCAGGGCGCCAGCAGATACGCAGTATTTT
few	.	TRBV6-1	TRBJ1-1	CASSHTEAFF	TGTGCCAGCAGTCATACTGAAGCTTTCTTT
.	TRBD1	TRBV11-2	TRBJ2-1	CASSPLAGTGTFF	TGTGCCAGCAGCCCCCTTGCGGGGACAGGTACCTTCTTC
.	.	TRBV13	TRBJ1-3	CASSSLLSSGNTIYF	TGTGCCAGCAGCTCTCTACTCTCCTCTGGAAACACCATATATTTT
.	.	TRBV6-1	TRBJ1-5	CASSETTRGRQPQHF	TGTGCCAGCAGTGAAACGACCAGAGGAAGGCAGCCCCAGCATTTT
.	TRBD1	TRBV5-4	TRBJ1-2	CASSTRQGANGYTF	TGTGCCAGCAGCACAAGACAGGGGGCTAATGGCTACACCTTC
once	.	TRBV5-1	TRBJ2-7	CASSSPARGGEQYF	TGCGCCAGCAGCTCCCCCGCCAGGGGGGGCGAGCAGTACTTC
once	TRBD1	TRBV5-4	TRBJ1-3	CASSSQGAIENTIYF	TGTGCCAGCAGTTCCCAGGGGGCAATAGAAAACACCATATATTTT
once	.	TRBV5-1	TRBJ1-5	CASSQLWGANQPQHF	TGCGCCAGCAGCCAATTGTGGGGGGCTAATCAGCCCCAGCATTTT
.	.	TRBV28	TRBJ1-2	CASRIQGLYGYTF	TGTGCCAGCAGGATACAGGGCCTCTATGGCTACACCTTC
.	TRBD1	TRBV7-2	TRBJ2-1	CASSLSKGARKQFF	TGTGCCAGCAGCTTATCGAAGGGGGCGCGGAAGCAGTTCTTC
.	.	TRBV27	TRBJ2-3	CASSFRGMDTQYF	TGTGCCAGCAGTTTTAGGGGAATGGATACGCAGTATTTT
.	TRBD1	TRBV12-5	TRBJ1-5	CASGLTGEGFRQPQHF	TGTGCTAGTGGTTTAACAGGGGAAGGGTTCCGTCAGCCCCAGCATTTT
.	TRBD1	TRBV27	TRBJ2-7	CASSFGQGAGEQYF	TGTGCCAGCAGTTTTGGACAGGGGGCGGGGGAGCAGTACTTC
.	.	TRBV5-5	TRBJ2-2	CASSLLNTGELFF	TGTGCCAGCAGCTTACTTAACACCGGGGAGCTGTTTTTT
.	TRBD1	TRBV6-6	TRBJ1-2	CASSYSGQGTYGYTF	TGTGCCAGCAGTTACTCGGGACAGGGGACCTATGGCTACACCTTC